This is a list of T cell receptor beta chains from one sample in a study of neurological immune-mediated disorders. Using its own MiXCR run on the 5' RACE reads, TCRdb lists one record per CDR3 protein. The sample records roughly 98,000 distinct CDR3 sequences, over 10% being singletons. The source material was PBMCs. The origin of the receptors is a female donor with HTLV-1-associated myelopathy (HAM/TSP). Each CDR3 is given with its conserved first and last residue. The order of the fields is V gene, J gene, D gene, clone size, CDR3 protein, CDR3 DNA. A D gene is named only where the DNA matches it firmly. Size is omitted from some rows. Given values are once, few, many or a class for expanded clones.

V: TRBV25-1; J: TRBJ2-1; D: NA; size: many; CDR3: CASSDDLEQFF; DNA: TGTGCCAGCAGTGATGACCTGGAGCAGTTCTTC
V: TRBV14; J: TRBJ1-1; D: NA; size: NA; CDR3: CASSQVLRGTEAFF; DNA: TGTGCCAGCAGCCAAGTCTTAAGAGGGACTGAAGCTTTCTTT
V: TRBV7-4; J: TRBJ2-7; D: NA; size: many; CDR3: CASSLEWAAWELCEQYF; DNA: TGTGCCAGCAGCTTAGAGTGGGCAGCGTGGGAGCTTTGCGAGCAGTACTTC
V: TRBV24-1; J: TRBJ2-3; D: TRBD1; size: many; CDR3: CATSDQGQGSTDTQYF; DNA: TGTGCCACCAGTGACCAAGGACAGGGTTCCACAGATACGCAGTATTTT
V: TRBV28; J: TRBJ2-1; D: NA; size: many; CDR3: CASREIKYSYNEQFF; DNA: TGTGCCAGCAGGGAGATAAAATACTCCTACAATGAGCAGTTCTTC
V: TRBV15; J: TRBJ1-2; D: TRBD1; size: many; CDR3: CTTSGYRGNYGYTF; DNA: TGTACCACCAGCGGATACAGGGGCAACTATGGCTACACCTTC
V: TRBV5-1; J: TRBJ2-1; D: NA; size: many; CDR3: CASSLGAEGIDEQFF; DNA: TGCGCCAGCAGCTTGGGGGCGGAGGGGATAGATGAGCAGTTCTTC
V: TRBV20-1; J: TRBJ2-7; D: TRBD1; size: NA; CDR3: CSAHADRGGYEQYF; DNA: TGCAGTGCTCATGCGGACAGGGGTGGGTACGAGCAGTACTTC
V: TRBV5-1; J: TRBJ2-7; D: TRBD1; size: many; CDR3: CASSSGTGGPYEQYF; DNA: TGCGCCAGCAGCTCCGGAACAGGGGGACCCTACGAGCAGTACTTC
V: TRBV9; J: TRBJ2-1; D: NA; size: many; CDR3: CASSVQGYVSYNEQFF; DNA: TGTGCCAGCAGCGTACAGGGATACGTCTCCTACAATGAGCAGTTCTTC
V: TRBV19; J: TRBJ2-1; D: TRBD2; size: NA; CDR3: CATQRGATYNEQFF; DNA: TGTGCCACTCAGCGGGGGGCCACCTACAATGAGCAGTTCTTC
V: TRBV5-1; J: TRBJ2-1; D: TRBD2; size: many; CDR3: CASSPGGQDYNEQFF; DNA: TGCGCCAGCAGCCCGGGGGGGCAAGACTACAATGAGCAGTTCTTC
V: TRBV10-2; J: TRBJ2-2; D: NA; size: many; CDR3: CASTILDTGELFF; DNA: TGCGCCAGCACCATTTTAGACACCGGGGAGCTGTTTTTT
V: TRBV5-5; J: TRBJ1-2; D: TRBD1; size: NA; CDR3: CASSLGTGGCYGYTF; DNA: TGTGCCAGCAGCTTGGGAACAGGGGGGTGCTATGGCTACACCTTC
V: TRBV28; J: TRBJ2-4; D: NA; size: many; CDR3: CASSLVVGDIQYF; DNA: TGTGCCAGCAGTTTAGTAGTGGGGGACATTCAGTACTTC
V: TRBV20-1; J: TRBJ2-1; D: NA; size: many; CDR3: CSAATNLGGLGQFF; DNA: TGCAGTGCTGCGACCAATCTAGGGGGTTTGGGGCAGTTCTTC
V: TRBV7-2; J: TRBJ2-7; D: NA; size: many; CDR3: CASSPYYEQYF; DNA: TGTGCCAGCAGCCCATATTACGAGCAGTACTTC
V: TRBV10-3; J: TRBJ1-6; D: NA; size: many; CDR3: CAIGEVYNSPLHF; DNA: TGTGCCATCGGTGAGGTCTATAATTCACCCCTCCACTTT
V: TRBV20-1; J: TRBJ2-2; D: TRBD1; size: many; CDR3: CSASRTGSTGELFF; DNA: TGCAGTGCTAGTCGGACAGGGAGCACCGGGGAGCTGTTTTTT